A selection of T cell receptor beta chains follows, all from one sample in a study of CD8+CD57+ T cells in acquired aplastic anemia. TCRdb fed the reads into MiXCR, producing one record per CDR3 protein. The sample records about 190,000 distinct CDR3 sequences, 40% to 50% being singletons. Sequencing was done on a sample of sorted CD4+, CD8+, or CD8+CD57+ T cells (not recorded which) from PBMCs. The source of these receptors is a human donor with aplastic anemia. Both conserved end residues are part of each CDR3. Each record gives: clone size, D gene, J gene, V gene, CDR3 DNA, CDR3 protein. The D gene is left open where the match is weak. Rows may omit the clone size; those that give it use once, few, many or a size class.

>once|TRBD2|TRBJ2-5|TRBV24-1
TGTGCCACCCGCGACGGGAGGGAGACCCAGTACTTC
CATRDGRETQYF
>many|TRBD1|TRBJ1-1|TRBV4-1
TGCGCCAGCAGCCAAGATACGAGACAGGGAGGCACTGAAGCTTTCTTT
CASSQDTRQGGTEAFF
>once|TRBD1|TRBJ2-5|TRBV20-1
TGCAGTGCTGGTATGACAGGGCGGGTGACCCAGTACTTC
CSAGMTGRVTQYF
>-|-|TRBJ1-1|TRBV6-5
TGTGCCAGCAGTTACGGATCGAACACTGAAGCTTTCTTT
CASSYGSNTEAFF
>many|TRBD2|TRBJ2-7|TRBV6-5
TGTGCCAGCAGTTACTGGGTAGCGGGACGGTACGAGCAGTACTTC
CASSYWVAGRYEQYF
>-|TRBD2|TRBJ2-1|TRBV25-1
TGTGCCAGCAGAAGAGGACTAGCGGCCTCCTACAATGAGCAGTTCTTC
CASRRGLAASYNEQFF
>-|TRBD2|TRBJ2-1|TRBV15
TGTGCCACCAGCAGGACTAGCGGGAGGCCCTACAATGAGCAGTTCTTC
CATSRTSGRPYNEQFF
>-|TRBD2|TRBJ2-5|TRBV7-9
TGTGCCAGCAGCTTGGGACTAGCACGAGGGGAGACCCAGTACTTC
CASSLGLARGETQYF
>once|TRBD2|TRBJ2-1|TRBV9
TGTGCCAGCAGCGTAGCTGGGACTACCTCCTACAATGAGCAGTTCTTC
CASSVAGTTSYNEQFF
>-|TRBD2|TRBJ2-1|TRBV4-1
TGCGCCAGCAGCCAAGACGTGAGCGGGGGGGCCAATGAGCAGTTCTTC
CASSQDVSGGANEQFF
>-|TRBD1|TRBJ2-7|TRBV19
TGTGCCAGTAGTGCCGGACAGGGGAGCTCCTACGAGCAGTACTTC
CASSAGQGSSYEQYF
>-|-|TRBJ2-2|TRBV20-1
TGCAGTGCTAGAGAGGGCACCGGGGAGCTGTTTTTT
CSAREGTGELFF
>once|TRBD1|TRBJ1-2|TRBV7-2
TGTGCCAGCAGCTTAGCGGGGGGACAGGTCTATGGCTACACCTTC
CASSLAGGQVYGYTF
>once|TRBD1|TRBJ2-7|TRBV7-9
TGTGCCAGCAGCCCACCGTGGGACAGGAGCTACGAGCAGTACTTC
CASSPPWDRSYEQYF
>-|TRBD2|TRBJ2-7|TRBV5-1
TGCGCCAGCAGCTTGGGACTAGCGGGAGACACCTACGAGCAGTACTTC
CASSLGLAGDTYEQYF
>-|TRBD1|TRBJ1-1|TRBV20-1
TGCAGTGCTAGTGACTACAGGGGCCCTCTCGTTGAAGCTTTCTTT
CSASDYRGPLVEAFF
>many|-|TRBJ2-3|TRBV29-1
TGCAGCGTTGAGACCACACAGGATAGGGATACGCAGTATTTT
CSVETTQDRDTQYF
>-|TRBD2|TRBJ2-7|TRBV20-1
TGCAGTGCTGAGGGGACTAGGCTCGAACAGTACTTC
CSAEGTRLEQYF
>many|TRBD1|TRBJ2-1|TRBV29-1
TGCAGCGTTGAAGATCGCGGGGACAGGGGGGGATACTCCTACAATGAGCAGTTCTTC
CSVEDRGDRGGYSYNEQFF
>few|TRBD2|TRBJ2-5|TRBV15
TGTGCCACCAGCAGTGGGACTAGCGGGCCCCAAGAGACCCAGTACTTC
CATSSGTSGPQETQYF
>-|-|TRBJ1-1|TRBV11-3
TGTGCCAGCAGCGGGGAGGAGGGGAACACTGCAGCTTTCTTT
CASSGEEGNTAAFF
>-|TRBD1|TRBJ2-7|TRBV11-2
TGTGCCAGCAGCTTTGACTTGGGACAGAGTTCCTACGAGCAGTACTTC
CASSFDLGQSSYEQYF
>-|TRBD2|TRBJ2-7|TRBV30
TGTGCCTGGAGTGTGGGACTAGCGGGATTGTACGAGCAGTACTTC
CAWSVGLAGLYEQYF
>once|-|TRBJ1-6|TRBV20-1
TGCAGTGCTAATCAGGGGAGGCTTTCACCCCTCCACTTT
CSANQGRLSPLHF
>many|-|TRBJ1-2|TRBV20-1
TGCAGTGCGATTCAAGCTAACTATGGCTACACCTTC
CSAIQANYGYTF
>once|-|TRBJ2-7|TRBV5-1
TGCGCCAGCAGCTCCCAGCGAGTCTCCTACGAGCAGTACTTC
CASSSQRVSYEQYF
>-|TRBD2|TRBJ2-7|TRBV20-1
TGCAGTGCTAGTTCGGGGGTAGCGGGAGACGAGCAGTACTTC
CSASSGVAGDEQYF
>-|-|TRBJ1-6|TRBV20-1
TGCAGTGCTAGAGAGGGGGGGGGAGGCTCACCCCTCCACTTT
CSAREGGGGSPLHF
>-|-|TRBJ2-7|TRBV7-8
TGTGCCAGCAGCTTAAGTTCCGGGGGCCCCTACGAGCAGTACTTC
CASSLSSGGPYEQYF
>-|TRBD2|TRBJ2-1|TRBV24-1
TGTGCCACCAGTGATTCTCGAGCGGGGGGCCCTGAGCAGTTCTTC
CATSDSRAGGPEQFF
>-|-|TRBJ1-1|TRBV15
TGTGCCACCAGCAGAGGGGTGGACACTGAAGCTTTCTTT
CATSRGVDTEAFF
>few|-|TRBJ2-7|TRBV20-1
TGCAGTGCTAGAGGTGAAAGGGACGTCCTCGTAACCTACGAGCAGTACTTC
CSARGERDVLVTYEQYF
>-|-|TRBJ2-7|TRBV6-6
TGTGCCAGCAGTTTGCAGATTTTACGAGCCGAGCAGTACTTC
CASSLQILRAEQYF
>-|TRBD2|TRBJ2-7|TRBV9
TGTGCCAGCAGCCCTGGACTAGCGGGGGGGCGGAGTGGCTCCTACGAGCAGTACTTC
CASSPGLAGGRSGSYEQYF